What follows are 3 T cell receptor beta chains derived from one specimen sequenced in a study of T cells in Graves' hyperthyroidism and ophthalmopathy. It was RNA transcripts that yielded the amplified TCR beta CDR3 regions. First-round RT-PCR targeting the TCR CDR3 was performed with the HTBI primer set. TCRdb reanalysed the multiplex PCR reads using MiXCR and keeps one entry per CDR3 protein. The repertoire holds fewer than 350,000 distinct CDR3 sequences, with about a sixth as singletons. Input material: blood. Receptors originate from a woman aged 40 to 49 with Graves' ophthalmopathy.

This clonotype was detected ten times or more. Relative to the germline gene, one junction end is altered; a read error may explain this. The CDR3 protein is CASSRVIGNTVYF. For the CDR3, the DNA is TGTGCCAGCTCTAGGGTTATCGGAAACACCGTATATTTT. The chain links TRBV6-5 to TRBJ1-3; unclear D gene. Germline lookup yields CDR1 MNHEY and CDR2 SVGAGI. CDR3 length: 13 residues.

This clonotype turned up a few times. Written as DNA, the CDR3 is TGTGCCATCAGTGACCGGACTAGCGGCAACGAGCAGTACTTC. Protein product: CAISDRTSGNEQYF. The chain recombines TRBV10-3 with TRBJ2-7, with 10 bases aligning to TRBD2. Per the germline V gene, CDR1 is ENHRY and CDR2 is SYGVKD. This CDR3 is built from 14 residues. V lost 3 bases and J lost 5; bases outside the gene matches: 4.

This chain uses TRBV2 with TRBJ2-5; 7 positions agree with TRBD2. There are 13 residues in the CDR3. CDR1 and CDR2 from the germline V gene are SNHLY and FYNNEI. Losses at the gene ends were 4 bases for V and 7 bases for J; bases not matched to a gene: 6. CDR3 sequence (DNA): TGTGCCAGCAGTGTCAGCCCGGGGGGGACCCAGTACTTC. Amino acids: CASSVSPGGTQYF.